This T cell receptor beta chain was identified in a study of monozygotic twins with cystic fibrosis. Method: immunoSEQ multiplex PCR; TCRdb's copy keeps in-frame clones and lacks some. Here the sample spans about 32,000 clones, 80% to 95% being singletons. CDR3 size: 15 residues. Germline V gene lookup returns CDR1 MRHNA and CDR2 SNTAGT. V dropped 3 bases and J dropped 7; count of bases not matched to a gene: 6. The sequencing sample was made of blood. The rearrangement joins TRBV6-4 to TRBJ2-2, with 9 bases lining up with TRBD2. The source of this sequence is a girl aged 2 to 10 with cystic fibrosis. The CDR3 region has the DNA TGTGCCAGCAGTGAGGCGGGAGGGCCCGACGGGGAGCTGTTTTTT. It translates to CASSEAGGPDGELFF.